Each of the 27 T cell receptor beta chains below was sequenced from the same sample in a study of blood T cell repertoires in COVID-19. The table came from immunoSEQ multiplex PCR; TCRdb's copy has only in-frame clones and leaves some out. Here the sample spans 150,000 to 200,000 clones, 82% being singletons. The specimen was peripheral blood. Source of these receptors: a woman in her seventies with acute or convalescent COVID-19.

This chain joins TRBV27 and TRBJ1-2; 9 bases agree with TRBD1. The V gene end was trimmed by 2 bases and the J gene end by 4 bases; junction bases not matched to a gene: 8. Germline assignment: CDR1 MNHEY and CDR2 SMNVEV (reference sequence). CDR3 length: 16 residues. CDR3 loop: CASSLEGQGNPYGYTF. The CDR3 DNA reads TGTGCCAGCAGTTTAGAGGGACAGGGTAACCCCTATGGCTACACCTTC.

The rearrangement joins TRBV19 to TRBJ2-2, with D tentatively TRBD1 (5 bases). Germline loops: CDR1 LNHDA, CDR2 SQIVND (reference sequence). The CDR3 extends over 15 amino acids. V lost 5 bases and J 2 bases, leaving 12 bases between the germline ends. In nucleotides, the CDR3 is TGTGCCAGTAGTGCCAGGGTCTTCAACACCGGGGAGCTGTTTTTT. It encodes CASSARVFNTGELFF.

V and J are TRBV19 and TRBJ1-5, with a weak D call TRBD1 (5 bases). The CDR3 runs 14 residues. V was pared by 0 bases and J by 7 bases, with 10 bases between. Germline values: CDR1 LNHDA, CDR2 SQIVND (reference sequence). CDR3 in amino acids: CASSIEYGGQPQHF. Here the CDR3 DNA reads TGTGCCAGTAGTATAGAGTATGGGGGGCAGCCCCAGCATTTT.

The V gene is TRBV18, the J gene TRBJ2-7; TRBD2 matches at 7 bases. Germline CDR1 KGHSH, CDR2 LQKENI. After removal of 3 bases from V and 3 bases from J, the junction contained 11 bases not matched to a gene. The CDR3 is 16 residues long. DNA of the CDR3: TGTGCCAGCTCACCCGTACTACTAGCGCAACGCTACGAGCAGTACTTC. This translates into CASSPVLLAQRYEQYF.

The genes are TRBV5-1 and TRBJ1-1; D not resolved. Trimming pared 0 bases from V and 1 base from J, leaving 13 bases between. CDR3 length: 16 residues. CDR1 is SGHRS, CDR2 YFSETQ, per germline. CDR3 residues: CASSLGVRQANTEAFF. CDR3 nucleotides: TGCGCCAGCAGCTTGGGAGTCCGGCAGGCGAACACTGAAGCTTTCTTT.

In its sample, this clone was seen once. This chain uses TRBV30 with TRBJ2-2; D gene ambiguous. The length of the CDR3 is 11 residues. Trimming removed 3 bases from V and 6 bases from J, with 5 bases in between. Germline CDR1 GTSNPN, CDR2 SVGIG (reference sequence). The CDR3 is CAWSEAGELFF. The CDR3 coding sequence is TGTGCCTGGAGCGAGGCCGGGGAGCTGTTTTTT.

The gene calls are TRBV6-4 and TRBJ2-2; possible D gene TRBD2, 5 bases. V was trimmed by 0 bases and J by 3 bases, leaving 5 bases between them. Germline CDR1 and CDR2: MRHNA and SNTAGT. The CDR3 is made up of 14 amino acids. The CDR3 DNA sequence: TGTGCCAGCAGTGACTCGCGGGACACCGGGGAGCTGTTTTTT. It yields the protein CASSDSRDTGELFF.

The rearrangement joins TRBV5-6 to TRBJ2-2, with D possibly TRBD1 on 6 matching bases. Deletions cut 2 bases from V and 2 bases from J, with 10 bases between. The CDR3 covers 15 residues. Germline CDR1 is SGHDT and CDR2 is YYEEEE. CDR3 amino acids: CASSFGTKNTGELFF. The CDR3 bases are TGTGCCAGCAGCTTTGGGACAAAAAACACCGGGGAGCTGTTTTTT.

This clone was counted a few times. This sequence joins TRBV6-1 and TRBJ2-7; tentatively, D is TRBD1 (6 bases). Germline loops: CDR1 MNHNS, CDR2 SASEGT. V was shortened by 1 base and J by 5 bases, with 27 bases between the two germline ends. The CDR3 totals 19 residues. CDR3 amino acids: CASSEEVAGARVYGHEQYF. The CDR3 region has the DNA TGTGCCAGCAGTGAAGAAGTGGCAGGGGCCAGGGTCTATGGTCACGAGCAGTACTTC.

The rearrangement joins TRBV11-2 to TRBJ2-7; 8 nucleotides line up with TRBD2. The CDR3 covers 11 residues. CDR1 and CDR2 from the germline V gene are SGHAT and FQNNGV. V dropped 9 bases and J dropped 6; count of bases not matched to a gene: 4. The CDR3 region has the DNA TGTGCCAGTGAGAGCGGGGGCGAGCAGTACTTC. Translated: CASESGGEQYF.

The rearrangement joins TRBV28 to TRBJ2-7; D is perhaps TRBD2 (6 bases). The germline V gene encodes CDR1 MDHEN and CDR2 SYDVKM. Deletions cut 6 bases from V and 4 bases from J, with 16 bases between. The CDR3 contains 14 residues. The CDR3 region has the DNA TGTGCCAGCAGAATCCCGGGACTGCCGTACGAGCAGTACTTC. This codes for CASRIPGLPYEQYF.

V and J are TRBV7-9 and TRBJ2-2; 9 nucleotides line up with TRBD2. The junction had 6 bases not matched to a gene; V was cut back by 2 bases and J by 2 bases. The CDR3 runs to 17 residues. Germline V gene data show CDR1 as SEHNR and CDR2 as FQNEAQ (reference sequence). The DNA for the CDR3 is TGTGCCAGCAGCTTACCAAGCGGGAGGCCAAACACCGGGGAGCTGTTTTTT. This encodes CASSLPSGRPNTGELFF.

This clone was seen more than once but under ten times. The chain links TRBV4-3 to TRBJ2-1; 9 bases fit TRBD2. This CDR3 has 16 residues. The germline V gene has CDR1 LGHNA and CDR2 YSLEER. J was trimmed by 3 bases and V by 1 base; bases with no gene match: 4. This chain's CDR3 is CASSQVAGVNYNEQFF. The CDR3 DNA reads TGCGCCAGCAGCCAAGTAGCGGGAGTGAACTACAATGAGCAGTTCTTC.

V gene TRBV6-5 combines with J gene TRBJ1-2; 9 positions match TRBD1. CDR1 is MNHEY and CDR2 is SVGAGI in the germline V gene. The junction had 5 bases not matched to a gene; V was cut back by 7 bases and J by 5 bases. The CDR3 extends over 13 amino acids. The DNA of the CDR3 is TGTGCCAGCACGGGACAGGGAACTTATGGCTACACCTTC. It is translated as CASTGQGTYGYTF.

This sequence joins TRBV5-1 and TRBJ2-3; weak D call: TRBD2 (6 bases). The V and J ends lost 0 bases and 0 bases respectively, with 11 bases between them. This CDR3 contains 16 residues. The V gene's germline CDR1 is SGHRS and CDR2 YFSETQ. The CDR3 loop reads CASSLGGSGSTDTQYF. As DNA, the CDR3 is TGCGCCAGCAGCTTGGGGGGTAGCGGCAGCACAGATACGCAGTATTTT.

This clone has just a few counts. The chain joins TRBV5-1 to TRBJ2-1, with 8 nucleotides matching TRBD1. Germline V gene data show CDR1 as SGHRS and CDR2 as YFSETQ. The CDR3 spans 14 residues. Trimming cost V 6 bases and J 4 bases; bases outside gene matches: 6. In nucleotides, the CDR3 is TGCGCCAGCACCGGAGGACAGGGTTACAATGAGCAGTTCTTC. It yields the protein CASTGGQGYNEQFF.

The J gene is TRBJ2-3, the V gene TRBV2, with 7 bases identical to TRBD1. Unmatched junction bases numbered 7, after V lost 4 bases and J lost 6 bases. Germline-derived CDR1 and CDR2 are SNHLY and FYNNEI. This CDR3 is 14 amino acids long. The CDR3 region has the DNA TGTGCCAGCAGTGGCTCTCACAGGGGTGATACGCAGTATTTT. It codes for CASSGSHRGDTQYF.

The genes are TRBV28 and TRBJ1-1; 8 bases are a match to TRBD1. The germline V gene has CDR1 MDHEN and CDR2 SYDVKM. CDR3 length: 14 amino acids. Trimming took 6 bases from V and 5 from J; bases not matched to a gene: 8. The CDR3, as DNA: TGTGCCAGCAGGGACAGGGTTGTAGGGACTGAAGCTTTCTTT. This sequence encodes CASRDRVVGTEAFF.

This clone has only a few counts. The chain carries TRBV5-4 and TRBJ1-2; 9 nucleotides line up with TRBD1. Per germline, CDR1 SGHNT and CDR2 YYREEE (reference sequence). CDR3 length: 17 residues. V lost 0 bases, J lost 4 bases, and 10 bases stayed unmatched. This CDR3 is CASSLVGTGLTAYGYTF. CDR3 nucleotides: TGTGCCAGCAGCTTGGTCGGGACAGGGCTAACCGCCTATGGCTACACCTTC.

This clone was counted a few times. V usage is TRBV9 and J usage is TRBJ2-7; the D gene is possibly TRBD2 (5 bases). The CDR3 has 15 amino acids. The germline gives CDR1 SGDLS, CDR2 YYNGEE. V dropped 0 bases and J dropped 0 bases, with 10 bases sitting between them. CDR3: CASSVGGNPSYEQYF. CDR3 in DNA: TGTGCCAGCAGCGTAGGAGGGAATCCCTCCTACGAGCAGTACTTC.

The gene calls are TRBV28 and TRBJ1-1, with 7 bases aligning to TRBD1. Germline V CDR1 and CDR2: MDHEN, SYDVKM. The CDR3 length is 15 residues. The J segment lost 4 bases and the V segment lost 2 bases, leaving 7 bases of the junction unmatched. The CDR3 sequence: CASSLGARGVTEAFF. CDR3 coding DNA: TGTGCCAGCAGTTTAGGTGCCAGGGGGGTCACTGAAGCTTTCTTT.

This clone has just one count. CDR3 sequence (DNA): TGTGCCAGCAGTTTAATGCAGGCTACTAACTATGGCTACACCTTC. It codes for CASSLMQATNYGYTF. The V gene is TRBV28, the J gene TRBJ1-2; D not resolved. Germline V gives CDR1 MDHEN, CDR2 SYDVKM. CDR3 length equals 15 residues. Trimming stripped 2 bases from V and 0 bases from J, with 10 bases between.

The rearrangement uses TRBV6-2 or TRBV6-3 and TRBJ2-7; 9 nucleotides line up with TRBD1. After removal of 4 bases from V and 1 base from J, the junction contained 2 bases not matched to a gene. Germline V gives CDR1 MNHEY, CDR2 SVGEGT. This CDR3 has 14 amino acids. CDR3 residues: CASSLGQGSYEQYF. In DNA form, the CDR3 reads TGTGCCAGCAGTTTGGGACAGGGATCCTACGAGCAGTACTTC.

The chain carries TRBV2 and TRBJ2-2, with TRBD1 matching 7 bases. Germline CDR1 SNHLY, CDR2 FYNNEI. This CDR3 spans 14 amino acids. V lost 5 bases and J lost 4; bases outside the gene matches: 4. CDR3 loop: CASSRDSVTGELFF. The DNA of the CDR3 is TGTGCCAGCAGTAGGGACAGCGTCACCGGGGAGCTGTTTTTT. Variable domain in full (rest from reference TRBV2 and TRBJ2-2): EPEVTQTPSHQVTQMGQEVILRCVPISNHLYFYWYRQILGQKVEFLVSFYNNEISEKSEIFDDQFSVERPDGSNFTLKIRSTKLEDSAMYFCASSRDSVTGELFFGEGSRLTVL.

This clone was counted a single time. The CDR3 spells CASSSLPRGQTNSPLHF. DNA of the CDR3: TGTGCCAGCAGTTCCCTGCCCAGGGGACAGACTAATTCACCCCTCCACTTT. This chain connects TRBV27 to TRBJ1-6, with 7 bases identical to TRBD1. The V and J ends lost 4 bases and 6 bases, in that order; junction bases with no gene match: 12. CDR3 length equals 17 residues. CDR1 and CDR2 from the germline V gene are MNHEY and SMNVEV (reference sequence).

The chain combines TRBV10-1 with TRBJ2-3, with a possible D match to TRBD1 (6 bases). Germline CDR1 reads WNHNN; CDR2 reads SYGVQD (reference sequence). The CDR3 runs to 15 residues. The V and J ends lost 4 bases and 0 bases respectively, with 11 bases between them. The CDR3: CASSASGTSTDTQYF. The CDR3 DNA reads as TGCGCCAGCAGTGCTTCCGGGACAAGCACAGATACGCAGTATTTT.

The chain joins TRBV11-2 to TRBJ2-5; 13 bases are shared with TRBD2. CDR1 and CDR2 from the germline V gene are SGHAT and FQNNGV. V shed 4 bases, J shed 1 base, and the junction held 6 bases outside the gene matches. This CDR3 has 17 amino acids. The CDR3 sequence is CASSSGTSGISQETQYF. In DNA, the CDR3 is TGTGCCAGCAGCTCCGGGACTAGCGGGATCAGCCAAGAGACCCAGTACTTC.